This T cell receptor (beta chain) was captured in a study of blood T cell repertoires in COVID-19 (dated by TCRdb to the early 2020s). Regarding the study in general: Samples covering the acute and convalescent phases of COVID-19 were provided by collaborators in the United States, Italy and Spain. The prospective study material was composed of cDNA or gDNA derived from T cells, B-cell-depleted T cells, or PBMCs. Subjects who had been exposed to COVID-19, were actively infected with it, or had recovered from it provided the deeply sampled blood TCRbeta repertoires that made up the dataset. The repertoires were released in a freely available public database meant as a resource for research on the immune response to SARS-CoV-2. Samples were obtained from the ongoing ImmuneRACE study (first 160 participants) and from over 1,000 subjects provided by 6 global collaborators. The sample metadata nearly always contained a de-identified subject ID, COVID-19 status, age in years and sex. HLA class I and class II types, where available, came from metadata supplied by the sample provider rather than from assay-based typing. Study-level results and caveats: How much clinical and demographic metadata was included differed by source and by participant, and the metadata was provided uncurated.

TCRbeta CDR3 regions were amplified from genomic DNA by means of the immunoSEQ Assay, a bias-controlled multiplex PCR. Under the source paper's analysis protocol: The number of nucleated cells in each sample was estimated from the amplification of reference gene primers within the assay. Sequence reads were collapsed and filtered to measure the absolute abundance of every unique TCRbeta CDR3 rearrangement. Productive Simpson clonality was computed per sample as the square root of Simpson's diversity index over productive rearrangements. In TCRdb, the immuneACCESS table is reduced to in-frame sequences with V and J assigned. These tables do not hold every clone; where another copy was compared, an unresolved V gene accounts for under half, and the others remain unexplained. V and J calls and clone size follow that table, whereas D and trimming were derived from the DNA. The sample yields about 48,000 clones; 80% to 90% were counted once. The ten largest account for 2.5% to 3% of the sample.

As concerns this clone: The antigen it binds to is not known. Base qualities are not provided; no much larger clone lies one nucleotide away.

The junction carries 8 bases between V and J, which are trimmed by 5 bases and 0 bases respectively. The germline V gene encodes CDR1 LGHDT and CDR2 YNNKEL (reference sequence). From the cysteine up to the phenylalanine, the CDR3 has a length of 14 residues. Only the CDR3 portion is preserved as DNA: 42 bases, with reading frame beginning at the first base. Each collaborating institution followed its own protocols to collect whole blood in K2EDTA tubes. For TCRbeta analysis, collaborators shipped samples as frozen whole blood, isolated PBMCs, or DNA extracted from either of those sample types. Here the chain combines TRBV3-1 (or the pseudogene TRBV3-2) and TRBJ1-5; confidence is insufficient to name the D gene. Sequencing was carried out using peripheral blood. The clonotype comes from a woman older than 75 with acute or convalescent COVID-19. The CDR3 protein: CASSGGPSNQPQHF. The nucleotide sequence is TGTGCCAGCAGCGGCGGGCCTAGCAATCAGCCCCAGCATTTT.